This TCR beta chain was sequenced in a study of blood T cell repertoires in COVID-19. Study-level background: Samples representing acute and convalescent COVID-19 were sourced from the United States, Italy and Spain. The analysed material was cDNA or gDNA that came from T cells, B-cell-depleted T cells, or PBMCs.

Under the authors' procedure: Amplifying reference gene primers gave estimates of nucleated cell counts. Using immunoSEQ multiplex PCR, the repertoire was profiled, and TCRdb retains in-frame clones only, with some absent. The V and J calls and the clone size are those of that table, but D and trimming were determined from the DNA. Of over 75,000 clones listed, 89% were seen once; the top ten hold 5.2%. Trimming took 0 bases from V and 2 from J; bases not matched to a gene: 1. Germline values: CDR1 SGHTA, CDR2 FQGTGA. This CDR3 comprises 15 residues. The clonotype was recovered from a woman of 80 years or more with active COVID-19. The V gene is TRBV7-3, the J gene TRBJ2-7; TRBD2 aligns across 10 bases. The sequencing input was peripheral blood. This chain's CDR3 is CASSLTSGGTYEQYF. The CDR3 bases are TGTGCCAGCAGCTTAACTAGCGGGGGGACCTACGAGCAGTACTTC.